Sequencing of this TCR beta chain was carried out in a study of blood T cell repertoires in COVID-19. Clones were sequenced by immunoSEQ multiplex PCR, and TCRdb holds only the in-frame ones, with some missing. The table lists just over 650,000 clones, 90% of them singletons. With 5 bases clipped from V and 2 bases from J, the junction kept 4 bases outside the gene matches. Germline V CDR1 and CDR2: PRHDT, FYEKMQ (reference sequence). The CDR3 consists of 14 residues. The specimen sequenced was peripheral blood. This sequence joins TRBV13 and TRBJ2-5, with 8 nucleotides matching TRBD2. The origin of this receptor is a woman between 18 and 29 years old with acute or convalescent COVID-19. CDR3 nucleotide sequence: TGTGCCAGCAGCGCCGGGACTAGTCAAGAGACCCAGTACTTC. Protein: CASSAGTSQETQYF.